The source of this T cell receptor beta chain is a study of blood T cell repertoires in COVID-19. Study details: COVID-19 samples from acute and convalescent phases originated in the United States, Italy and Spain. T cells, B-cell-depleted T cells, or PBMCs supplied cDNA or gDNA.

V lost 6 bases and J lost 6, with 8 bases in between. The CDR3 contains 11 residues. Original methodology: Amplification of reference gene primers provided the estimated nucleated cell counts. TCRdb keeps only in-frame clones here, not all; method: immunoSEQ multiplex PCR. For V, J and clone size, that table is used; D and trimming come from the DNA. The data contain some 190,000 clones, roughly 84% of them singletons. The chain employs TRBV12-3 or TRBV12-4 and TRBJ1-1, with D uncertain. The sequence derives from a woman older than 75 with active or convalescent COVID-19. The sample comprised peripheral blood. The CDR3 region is CASRRGAEAFF. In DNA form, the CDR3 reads TGTGCCAGCAGAAGAGGTGCTGAAGCTTTCTTT.